What follows are 5 T cell receptor beta chains derived from one specimen sequenced in a study of cytomegalovirus exposure and HLA in healthy donors. 60 Vbeta and 13 Jbeta primers were used in PCR. Measured with immunoSEQ multiplex PCR; TCRdb has only the in-frame clones, and not every one. This sample has around 92,000 clones; roughly 80% occur once, and the top ten carry about 1.2%. The specimen sequenced was PBMCs. Source of these receptors: a girl aged 2 to 10 in good health and CMV-seropositive.

This clone was picked up a small number of times. The rearrangement links TRBV5-6 to TRBJ1-3, with a weak D call TRBD1 (5 bases). Germline V gene data show CDR1 as SGHDT and CDR2 as YYEEEE. The CDR3 is made up of 15 amino acids. The V end lost 4 bases, the J end lost 4 bases, and 15 bases lay between the germline ends. The CDR3 DNA reads TGTGCCAGCAGCCAATATGCAGGGCGAGGAAACACCATATATTTT. Protein sequence: CASSQYAGRGNTIYF.

Only a few counts were recorded for this clone. This chain connects TRBV10-2 to TRBJ2-4; 10 bases match TRBD2. Germline values: CDR1 WSHSY, CDR2 SAAADI. The CDR3 loop spans 16 amino acids. With 7 bases clipped from V and 3 bases from J, the junction kept 9 bases outside the gene matches. CDR3: CASTPSGSRGKNIQYF. CDR3 nucleotide sequence: TGCGCCAGCACTCCTAGCGGGAGTCGTGGCAAAAACATTCAGTACTTC.

This clone came up once. The rearrangement links TRBV7-9 to TRBJ2-5, with a possible D match to TRBD2 (7 bases). The V end lost 5 bases, the J end lost 5 bases, and 30 bases lay between the germline ends. This CDR3 comprises 19 residues. Germline V lookup: CDR1 SEHNR, CDR2 FQNEAQ (reference sequence). The CDR3 region has the DNA TGTGCCAGCAGCCTGGGGGACGGGGGGCCGGACGCGCAAAGGGAGACCCAGTACTTC. It yields the protein CASSLGDGGPDAQRETQYF.

The chain joins TRBV5-1 to TRBJ2-7; D uncertain. The CDR3 loop spans 15 amino acids. V was shortened by 4 bases and J by 3 bases, with 17 bases between the two germline ends. CDR1 and CDR2 from the germline V gene are SGHRS and YFSETQ. CDR3 in DNA: TGCGCCAGCAGCACCTCCCTCGACACTTACTACGAGCAGTACTTC. Amino acids: CASSTSLDTYYEQYF.

The rearrangement joins TRBV19 to TRBJ2-3; D possibly corresponds to TRBD1 (5 bases). Trimming removed 5 bases at V and 0 bases at J, with 9 bases between. Germline CDR1 and CDR2: LNHDA and SQIVND (reference sequence). The CDR3 consists of 14 residues. CDR3 in amino acids: CASSAGASTDTQYF. The DNA for the CDR3 is TGTGCCAGTAGTGCTGGGGCAAGCACAGATACGCAGTATTTT.